The clone carrying this TCR beta chain was detected a few times. This sample is part of a study of identical twins. TCRdb called the 5' RACE reads again in MiXCR, with one record for every CDR3 protein. Here the sample spans 690,000 or so distinct CDR3 sequences, over 8.5% being singletons. With V trimmed by 6 bases and J by 2 bases, 3 bases remained unmatched. The CDR3 loop spans 12 amino acids. Germline-derived CDR1 and CDR2 are DFQATT and SNEGSKA (reference sequence). The same sample was also studied in work on yellow fever vaccine responses in identical twins. As reported in that work: Twins showed a vaccine T cell response that reportedly seemed partly convergent, partly personalized.

The sample was PBMCs. This chain connects TRBV20-1 to TRBJ2-7; 8 nucleotides match TRBD1. The receptor comes from a woman between 18 and 29 years old in good health. CDR3 coding DNA: TGCAGTGCCGACAGGGGAACCTACGAGCAGTACTTC. Amino acid sequence: CSADRGTYEQYF.